This entry is about one TCR beta chain. Its antigen remains unknown. The PCR ran on 60 Vbeta and 13 Jbeta primers. In the original processing: Later, an analysis found around 80 million unique TCR beta chains, and about 10 million of these were shared. Generated by immunoSEQ multiplex PCR, the TCRdb table keeps only in-frame clones and is missing some. The D gene and trimming were derived from the DNA, and the V and J assignments and clone size from that table. With about 88,000 clones in the sample, the ten largest clones hold approximately 6%. All donors participated as healthy donors of bone marrow. This sample is drawn from a study of cytomegalovirus exposure and HLA in healthy donors. Study findings and constraints: A missense DCLRE1C variant was associated with V- and J-gene trimming of TCR beta chains in a later analysis, and an independent cohort replicated the association. TCR beta chains associated with HLA were, in a later analysis, more clonally expanded than equally common others.

The V end lost 5 bases, the J end lost 4 bases, and 8 bases lay between the germline ends. CDR3 length: 12 residues. In germline, CDR1 is MNHNS, CDR2 SASEGT. The material sequenced was PBMCs. This chain links TRBV6-1 with TRBJ1-1, with D uncertain. The receptor was derived from a girl aged 5-17 years in good health and CMV-seropositive. The CDR3 DNA reads TGTGCCAGCAGTACAAGGAGCACTGAAGCTTTCTTT. It codes for CASSTRSTEAFF.